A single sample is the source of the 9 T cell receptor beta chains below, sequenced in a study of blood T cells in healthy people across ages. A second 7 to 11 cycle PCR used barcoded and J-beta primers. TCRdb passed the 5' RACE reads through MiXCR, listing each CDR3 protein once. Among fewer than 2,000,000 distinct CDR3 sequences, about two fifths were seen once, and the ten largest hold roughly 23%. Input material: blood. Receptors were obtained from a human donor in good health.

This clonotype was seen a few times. For the CDR3, the DNA is TGTGCCACCAGTGATTCAGACAGGCTCCCCTACGAGCAGTACTTC. As protein: CATSDSDRLPYEQYF. This chain uses TRBV24-1 with TRBJ2-7, with a weak D call TRBD1 (6 bases). The CDR3 is 15 residues long. Deletions cut 2 bases from V and 2 bases from J, with 12 bases between. Germline CDR1 KGHDR, CDR2 SFDVKD.

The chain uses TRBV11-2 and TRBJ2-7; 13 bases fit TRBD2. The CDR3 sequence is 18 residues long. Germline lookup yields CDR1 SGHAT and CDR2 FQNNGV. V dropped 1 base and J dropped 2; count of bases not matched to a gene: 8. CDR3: CASSLVRVGTSGAYEQYF. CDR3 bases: TGTGCCAGCAGCTTAGTTAGGGTCGGGACTAGCGGGGCCTACGAGCAGTACTTC.

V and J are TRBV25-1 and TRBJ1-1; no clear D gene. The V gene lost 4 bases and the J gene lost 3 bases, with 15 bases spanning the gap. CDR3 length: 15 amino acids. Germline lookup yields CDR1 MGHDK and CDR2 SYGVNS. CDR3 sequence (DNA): TGTGCCAGCAGTGGAGACCGGGAATACGACACTGAAGCTTTCTTT. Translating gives CASSGDREYDTEAFF.

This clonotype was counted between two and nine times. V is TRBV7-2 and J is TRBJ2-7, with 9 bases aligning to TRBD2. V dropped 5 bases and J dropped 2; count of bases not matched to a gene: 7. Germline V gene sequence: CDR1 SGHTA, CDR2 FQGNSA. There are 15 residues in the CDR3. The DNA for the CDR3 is TGTGCCAGCAGCGCTAGCGGGGTCTATGCCTACGAGCAGTACTTC. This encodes CASSASGVYAYEQYF.

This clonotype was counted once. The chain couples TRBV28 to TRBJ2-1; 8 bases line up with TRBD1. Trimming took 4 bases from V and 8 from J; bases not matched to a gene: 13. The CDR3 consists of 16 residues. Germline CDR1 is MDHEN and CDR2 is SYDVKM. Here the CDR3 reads CASSSAPTGEVDEQFF. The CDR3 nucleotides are TGTGCCAGCAGTTCCGCCCCGACAGGGGAGGTCGATGAGCAGTTCTTC.

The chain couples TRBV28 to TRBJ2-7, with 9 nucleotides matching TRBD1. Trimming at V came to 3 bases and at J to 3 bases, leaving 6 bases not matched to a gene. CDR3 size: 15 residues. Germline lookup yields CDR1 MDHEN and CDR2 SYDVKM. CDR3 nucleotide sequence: TGTGCCAGCAGTTTCTCCGGGACAGGGAACTACGAGCAGTACTTC. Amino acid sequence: CASSFSGTGNYEQYF. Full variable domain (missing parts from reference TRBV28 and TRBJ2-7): DVKVTQSSRYLVKRTGEKVFLECVQDMDHENMFWYRQDPGLGLRLIYFSYDVKMKEKGDIPEGYSVSREKKERFSLILESASTNQTSMYLCASSFSGTGNYEQYFGPGTRLTVT.

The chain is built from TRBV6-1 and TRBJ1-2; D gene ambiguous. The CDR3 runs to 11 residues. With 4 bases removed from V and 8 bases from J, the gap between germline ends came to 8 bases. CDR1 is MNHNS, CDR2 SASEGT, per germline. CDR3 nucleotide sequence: TGTGCCAGCAGTGGAAAGGTGGGCTACACCTTC. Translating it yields CASSGKVGYTF.

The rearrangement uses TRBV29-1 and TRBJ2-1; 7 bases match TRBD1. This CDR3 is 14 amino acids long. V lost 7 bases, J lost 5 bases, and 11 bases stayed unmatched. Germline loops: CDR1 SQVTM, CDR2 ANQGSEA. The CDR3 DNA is TGCAGCGCCATTCCTTCCGACAGGGACAATGAGCAGTTCTTC. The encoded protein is CSAIPSDRDNEQFF.

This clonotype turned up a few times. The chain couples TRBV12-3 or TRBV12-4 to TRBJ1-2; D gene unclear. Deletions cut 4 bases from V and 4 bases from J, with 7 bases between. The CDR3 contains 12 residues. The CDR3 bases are TGTGCCAGCAGTTCGAATGTCTATGGCTACACCTTC. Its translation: CASSSNVYGYTF.